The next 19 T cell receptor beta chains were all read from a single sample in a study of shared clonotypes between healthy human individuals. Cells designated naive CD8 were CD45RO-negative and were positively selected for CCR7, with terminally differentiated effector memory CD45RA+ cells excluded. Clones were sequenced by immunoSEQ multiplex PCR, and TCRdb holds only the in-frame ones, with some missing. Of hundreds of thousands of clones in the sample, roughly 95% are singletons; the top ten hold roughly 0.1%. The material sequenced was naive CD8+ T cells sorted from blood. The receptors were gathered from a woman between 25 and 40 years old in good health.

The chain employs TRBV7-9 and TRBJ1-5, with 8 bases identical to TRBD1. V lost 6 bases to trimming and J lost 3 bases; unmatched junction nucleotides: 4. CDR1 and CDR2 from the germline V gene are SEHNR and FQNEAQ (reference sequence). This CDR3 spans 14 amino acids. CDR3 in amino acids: CASSLGQANQPQHF. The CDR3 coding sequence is TGTGCCAGCAGTCTGGGACAGGCCAATCAGCCCCAGCATTTT.

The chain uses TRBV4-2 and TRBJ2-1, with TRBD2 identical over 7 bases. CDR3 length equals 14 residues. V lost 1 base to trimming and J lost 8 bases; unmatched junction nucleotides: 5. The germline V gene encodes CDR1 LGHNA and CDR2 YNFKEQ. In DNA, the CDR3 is TGTGCCAGCAGCCAAGCTGGGACTACTGATGAGCAGTTCTTC. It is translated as CASSQAGTTDEQFF.

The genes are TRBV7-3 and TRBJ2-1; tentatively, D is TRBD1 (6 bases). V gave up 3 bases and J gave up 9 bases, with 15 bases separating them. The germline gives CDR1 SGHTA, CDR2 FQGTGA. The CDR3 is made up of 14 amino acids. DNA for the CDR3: TGTGCCAGCAGCTTGGGGGCTACAGGTAGTGAGCAGTTCTTC. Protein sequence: CASSLGATGSEQFF.

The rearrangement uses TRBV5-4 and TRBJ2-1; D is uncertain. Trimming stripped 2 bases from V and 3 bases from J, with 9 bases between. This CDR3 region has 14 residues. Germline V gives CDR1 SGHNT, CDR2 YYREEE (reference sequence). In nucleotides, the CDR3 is TGTGCCAGCAGCTTCGGCGAGAGCTACAATGAGCAGTTCTTC. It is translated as CASSFGESYNEQFF. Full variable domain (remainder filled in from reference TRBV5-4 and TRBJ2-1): ETGVTQSPTHLIKTRGQQVTLRCSSQSGHNTVSWYQQALGQGPQFIFQYYREEENGRGNFPPRFSGLQFPNYSSELNVNALELDDSALYLCASSFGESYNEQFFGPGTRLTVL.

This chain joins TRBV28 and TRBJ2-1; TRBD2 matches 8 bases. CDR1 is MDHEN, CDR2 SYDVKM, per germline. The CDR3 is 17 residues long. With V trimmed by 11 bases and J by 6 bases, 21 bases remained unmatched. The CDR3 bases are TGTGCCGCCACAGGGTATAGAGAGCGGGAGACGGGCAATGAGCAGTTCTTC. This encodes CAATGYRERETGNEQFF.

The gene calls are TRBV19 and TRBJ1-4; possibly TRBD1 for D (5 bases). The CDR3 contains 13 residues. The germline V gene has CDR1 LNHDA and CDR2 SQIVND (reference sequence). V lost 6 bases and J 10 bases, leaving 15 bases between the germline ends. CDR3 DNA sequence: TGTGCCAGTAGCGGGGCAGGCGGTCGAAAACTGTTTTTT. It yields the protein CASSGAGGRKLFF. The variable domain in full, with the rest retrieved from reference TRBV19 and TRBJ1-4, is DGGITQSPKYLFRKEGQNVTLSCEQNLNHDAMYWYRQDPGQGLRLIYYSQIVNDFQKGDIAEGYSVSREKKESFPLTVTSAQKNPTAFYLCASSGAGGRKLFFGSGTQLSVL.

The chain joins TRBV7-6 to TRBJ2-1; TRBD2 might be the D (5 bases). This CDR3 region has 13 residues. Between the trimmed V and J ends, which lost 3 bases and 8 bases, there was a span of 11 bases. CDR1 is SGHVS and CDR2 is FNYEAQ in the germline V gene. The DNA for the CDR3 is TGTGCCAGCAGCTTCCGAGGGTCCGATGAGCAGTTCTTC. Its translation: CASSFRGSDEQFF. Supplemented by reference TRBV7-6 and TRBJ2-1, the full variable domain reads GAGVSQSPRYKVTKRGQDVALRCDPISGHVSLYWYRQALGQGPEFLTYFNYEAQQDKSGLPNDRFSAERPEGSISTLTIQRTEQRDSAMYRCASSFRGSDEQFFGPGTRLTVL.

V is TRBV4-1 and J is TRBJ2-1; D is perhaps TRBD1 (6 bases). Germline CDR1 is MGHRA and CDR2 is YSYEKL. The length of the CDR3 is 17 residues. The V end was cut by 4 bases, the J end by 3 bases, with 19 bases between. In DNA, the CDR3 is TGCGCCAGCAGCCCAGAGGGGGTCTCTGTGGGCTACAATGAGCAGTTCTTC. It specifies CASSPEGVSVGYNEQFF.

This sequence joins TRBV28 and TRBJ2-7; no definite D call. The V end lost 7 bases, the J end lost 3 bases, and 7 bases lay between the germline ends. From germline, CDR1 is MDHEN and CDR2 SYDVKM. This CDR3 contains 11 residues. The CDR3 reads CASTWGYEQYF. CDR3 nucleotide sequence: TGTGCCAGCACCTGGGGCTACGAGCAGTACTTC.

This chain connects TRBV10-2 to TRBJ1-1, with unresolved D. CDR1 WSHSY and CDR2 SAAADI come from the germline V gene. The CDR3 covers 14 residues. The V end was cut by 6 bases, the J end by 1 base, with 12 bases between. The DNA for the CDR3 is TGCGCCAGCAGGACGGGGTTTAAGAACACTGAAGCTTTCTTT. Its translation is CASRTGFKNTEAFF.

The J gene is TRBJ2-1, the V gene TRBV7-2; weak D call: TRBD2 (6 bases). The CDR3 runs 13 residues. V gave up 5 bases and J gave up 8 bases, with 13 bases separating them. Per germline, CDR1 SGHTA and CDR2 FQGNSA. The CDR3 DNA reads TGTGCCAGCAGCGGGGACTTTTCCCATGAGCAGTTCTTC. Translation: CASSGDFSHEQFF.

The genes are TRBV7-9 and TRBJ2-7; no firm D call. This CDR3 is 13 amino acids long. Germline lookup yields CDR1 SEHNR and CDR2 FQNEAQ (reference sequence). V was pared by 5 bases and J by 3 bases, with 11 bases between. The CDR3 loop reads CASSPAAHYEQYF. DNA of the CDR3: TGTGCCAGCAGCCCGGCAGCCCACTACGAGCAGTACTTC.

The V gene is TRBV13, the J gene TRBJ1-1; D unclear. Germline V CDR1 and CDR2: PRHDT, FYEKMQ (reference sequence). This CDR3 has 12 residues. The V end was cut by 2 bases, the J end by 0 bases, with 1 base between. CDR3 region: CASSLLNTEAFF. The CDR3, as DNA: TGTGCCAGCAGCTTACTGAACACTGAAGCTTTCTTT.

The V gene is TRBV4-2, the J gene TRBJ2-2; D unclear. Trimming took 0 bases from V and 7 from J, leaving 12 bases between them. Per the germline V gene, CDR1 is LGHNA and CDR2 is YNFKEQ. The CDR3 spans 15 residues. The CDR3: CASSQDLLGIGELFF. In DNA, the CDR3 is TGTGCCAGCAGCCAAGATCTTTTAGGGATCGGGGAGCTGTTTTTT.

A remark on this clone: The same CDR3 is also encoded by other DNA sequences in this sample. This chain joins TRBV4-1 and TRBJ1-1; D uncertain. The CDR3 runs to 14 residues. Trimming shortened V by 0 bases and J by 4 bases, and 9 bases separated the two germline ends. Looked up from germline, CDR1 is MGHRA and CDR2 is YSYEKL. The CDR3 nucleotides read TGCGCCAGCAGCCAAGACGTGGAGGTCACTGAAGCTTTCTTT. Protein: CASSQDVEVTEAFF.

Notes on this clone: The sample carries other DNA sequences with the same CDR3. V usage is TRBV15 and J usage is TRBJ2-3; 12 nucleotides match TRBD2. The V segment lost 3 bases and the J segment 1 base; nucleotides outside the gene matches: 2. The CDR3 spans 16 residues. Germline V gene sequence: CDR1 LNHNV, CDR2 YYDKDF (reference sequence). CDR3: CATSRGLAGRTDTQYF. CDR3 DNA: TGTGCCACCAGCAGGGGACTAGCGGGCCGCACAGATACGCAGTATTTT. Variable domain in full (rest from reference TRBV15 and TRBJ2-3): DAMVIQNPRYQVTQFGKPVTLSCSQTLNHNVMYWYQQKSSQAPKLLFHYYDKDFNNEADTPDNFQSRRPNTSFCFLDIRSPGLGDTAMYLCATSRGLAGRTDTQYFGPGTRLTVL.

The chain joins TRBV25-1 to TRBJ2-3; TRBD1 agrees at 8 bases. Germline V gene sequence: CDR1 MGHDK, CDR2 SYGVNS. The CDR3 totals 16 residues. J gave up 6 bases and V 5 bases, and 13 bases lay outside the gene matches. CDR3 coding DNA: TGTGCCAGCAGTCGGCACGGACAGGGACGTTGGGATACGCAGTATTTT. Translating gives CASSRHGQGRWDTQYF.

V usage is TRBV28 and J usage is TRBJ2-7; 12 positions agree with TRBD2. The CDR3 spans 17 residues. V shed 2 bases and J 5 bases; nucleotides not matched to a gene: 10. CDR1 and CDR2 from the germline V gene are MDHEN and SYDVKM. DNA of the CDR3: TGTGCCAGCAGTTTAATAACTAGCGGGGGGTTCGCCAACGAGCAGTACTTC. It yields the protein CASSLITSGGFANEQYF.

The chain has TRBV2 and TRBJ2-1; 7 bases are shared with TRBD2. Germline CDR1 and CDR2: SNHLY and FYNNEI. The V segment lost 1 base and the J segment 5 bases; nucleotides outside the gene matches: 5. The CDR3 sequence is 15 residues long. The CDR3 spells CASSEVGGSHNEQFF. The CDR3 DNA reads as TGTGCCAGCAGTGAAGTTGGCGGGAGCCACAATGAGCAGTTCTTC.